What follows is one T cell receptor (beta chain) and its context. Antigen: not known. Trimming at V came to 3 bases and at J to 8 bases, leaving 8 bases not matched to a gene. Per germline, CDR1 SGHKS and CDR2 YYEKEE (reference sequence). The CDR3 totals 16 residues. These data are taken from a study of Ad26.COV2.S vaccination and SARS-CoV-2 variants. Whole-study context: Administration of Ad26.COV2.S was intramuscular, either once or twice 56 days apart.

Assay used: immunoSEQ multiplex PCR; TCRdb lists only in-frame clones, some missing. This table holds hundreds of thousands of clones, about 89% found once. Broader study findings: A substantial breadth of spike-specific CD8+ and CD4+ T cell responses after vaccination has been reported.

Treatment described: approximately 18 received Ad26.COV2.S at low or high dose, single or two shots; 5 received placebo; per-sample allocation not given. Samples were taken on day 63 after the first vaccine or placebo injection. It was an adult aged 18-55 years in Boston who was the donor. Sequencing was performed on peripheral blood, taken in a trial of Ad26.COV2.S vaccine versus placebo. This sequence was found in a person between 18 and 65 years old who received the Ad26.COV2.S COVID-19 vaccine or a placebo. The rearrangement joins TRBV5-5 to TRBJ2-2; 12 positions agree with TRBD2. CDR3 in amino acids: CASSSSSGRAWGELFF. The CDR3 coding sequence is TGTGCCAGCAGCTCCTCTAGCGGGAGGGCATGGGGGGAGCTGTTTTTT.